The 27 T cell receptor beta chains reported below all come from one sample, sequenced in a study of T-cell reconstitution after alpha-beta-depleted transplantation in children. Preparation of the TCRbeta library used unique molecular identifiers. TCRdb re-called the PCR reads with MiXCR, one entry per CDR3 protein. This sample carries 900,000 or so distinct CDR3 sequences, about 16% of them seen once, and the ten largest clones take approximately 4.5%. The sequenced sample was PBMCs, mostly from graft donor cells, obtained 360 days after TCRalphabeta/CD19-depleted stem cell transplant. The origin of the receptors is a male patient younger than 18 who had a stem cell transplant for acute lymphoblastic leukemia, so the T cells may come from the graft donor.

Points on this clonotype: Possible read error: a much larger clone is one base away. The chain combines TRBV5-1 with TRBJ2-5, with D unclear. Trimming removed 3 bases from V and 1 base from J, with 4 bases in between. CDR1 and CDR2 (germline): SGHRS, YFSETQ. The CDR3 runs 12 residues. The CDR3 DNA reads TGCGCCAGCAGCTGGATCCAAGAGACCCAGTACTTC. This sequence encodes CASSWIQETQYF. Variable domain in full (rest from reference TRBV5-1 and TRBJ2-5): KAGVTQTPRYLIKTRGQQVTLSCSPISGHRSVSWYQQTPGQGLQFLFEYFSETQRNKGNFPGRFSGRQFSNSRSEMNVSTLELGDSALYLCASSWIQETQYFGPGTRLLVL.

The chain couples TRBV9 to TRBJ1-1; D ambiguous. Trimming pared 0 bases from V and 1 base from J, leaving 7 bases between. The germline CDR1 and CDR2 sequences are SGDLS and YYNGEE. This CDR3 has 14 residues. The CDR3, as DNA: TGTGCCAGCAGCGTAGATGGTGGGAACACTGAAGCTTTCTTT. Translating gives CASSVDGGNTEAFF.

This clonotype has at least ten counts. The chain is built from TRBV5-6 and TRBJ1-1; the D is unclear. CDR3 length: 15 amino acids. V was shortened by 2 bases and J by 4 bases, with 15 bases between the two germline ends. The germline V gene has CDR1 SGHDT and CDR2 YYEEEE. CDR3 in DNA: TGTGCCAGCAGCTTATACGGCTCCCGAACCACTGAAGCTTTCTTT. This translates into CASSLYGSRTTEAFF.

This clonotype has a handful of counts. The rearrangement uses TRBV2 and TRBJ2-1; 12 bases fit TRBD2. Per the germline V gene, CDR1 is SNHLY and CDR2 is FYNNEI. This CDR3 is 19 amino acids long. The junction had 11 bases not matched to a gene; V was cut back by 0 bases and J by 5 bases. CDR3 in DNA: TGTGCCAGCAGTGAAGCGAATACTAGCGGGAGGCACGGGCACAATGAGCAGTTCTTC. As protein: CASSEANTSGRHGHNEQFF. Based on the CDR3 plus reference TRBV2 and TRBJ2-1, the full variable domain is EPEVTQTPSHQVTQMGQEVILRCVPISNHLYFYWYRQILGQKVEFLVSFYNNEISEKSEIFDDQFSVERPDGSNFTLKIRSTKLEDSAMYFCASSEANTSGRHGHNEQFFGPGTRLTVL.

Here the CDR3 reads CSADYRKSGELFF. CDR3 sequence (DNA): TGCAGTGCGGATTACAGGAAATCCGGGGAGCTGTTTTTT. V usage is TRBV20-1 and J usage is TRBJ2-2; weak D call: TRBD1 (5 bases). V lost 6 bases, J lost 6 bases, and 14 bases lay in between. Germline assignment: CDR1 DFQATT and CDR2 SNEGSKA (reference sequence). There are 13 residues in the CDR3.

The CDR3 sequence: CATSRPRTGDYGYTF. In DNA, the CDR3 is TGTGCCACCTCCCGACCCCGGACAGGGGACTATGGCTACACCTTC. The V and J genes are TRBV6-1 and TRBJ1-2; TRBD1 matches 9 bases. The junction had 12 bases not matched to a gene; V was cut back by 10 bases and J by 3 bases. This CDR3 contains 15 residues. The germline CDR1 and CDR2 sequences are MNHNS and SASEGT.

The V gene is TRBV28, the J gene TRBJ1-5; maybe TRBD1 (6 bases). This CDR3 spans 17 amino acids. Trimming cost V 4 bases and J 2 bases, with 18 bases left between them. Germline CDR1 MDHEN, CDR2 SYDVKM. CDR3 DNA sequence: TGTGCCAGCAGTTCCCCCTCGGCTGGGGGCCGCAATCAGCCCCAGCATTTT. Amino acids: CASSSPSAGGRNQPQHF.

This clonotype was detected a few times. V and J are TRBV24-1 and TRBJ2-1; D not certain. CDR3 size: 15 residues. With 9 bases removed from V and 5 bases from J, the gap between germline ends came to 19 bases. The V gene's germline CDR1 is KGHDR and CDR2 SFDVKD. The CDR3 DNA follows: TGTGCCACCCCCGTTAGGGATTGGAAGGACAATGAGCAGTTCTTC. It specifies CATPVRDWKDNEQFF.

The CDR3 nucleotides read TGTGCCAGCAGCTTGTTCGACAGACCATTTAACAATGAGCAGTTCTTC. Its translation: CASSLFDRPFNNEQFF. The V and J genes are TRBV5-6 and TRBJ2-1; D is perhaps TRBD1 (5 bases). The V gene's germline CDR1 is SGHDT and CDR2 YYEEEE. The ends were cut back, 1 base at V and 5 bases at J, with 16 bases in the middle. The CDR3 totals 16 residues.

This clonotype was counted only a few times. The chain couples TRBV6-5 to TRBJ2-7; a weak D match, TRBD2 (5 bases). Trimming took off 0 bases at V and 3 bases at J, with 12 bases between the two ends. This CDR3 is built from 15 residues. Germline CDR1 reads MNHEY; CDR2 reads SVGAGI. The CDR3 loop reads CASSYSLALDYEQYF. The CDR3 coding sequence is TGTGCCAGCAGTTACTCCCTAGCCCTCGACTACGAGCAGTACTTC.

This chain joins TRBV28 and TRBJ1-2; no clear D. V lost 2 bases, J lost 7 bases, and 17 bases lay in between. Germline loops: CDR1 MDHEN, CDR2 SYDVKM. The CDR3 is made up of 15 amino acids. CDR3 sequence reads: CASSLTTARPRGYTF. The CDR3, as DNA: TGTGCCAGCAGTTTAACAACAGCCCGGCCCCGTGGCTACACCTTC.

Turning to this clonotype: One junction end disagrees with the germline gene, perhaps due to a read error. V and J are TRBV30 and TRBJ2-2; the D call may be TRBD1 or TRBD2 (7 bases each). This CDR3 has 14 amino acids. Germline assignment: CDR1 GTSNPN and CDR2 SVGIG (reference sequence). The CDR3 is CAWQGGVNTWELFF. CDR3 coding DNA: TGTGCCTGGCAGGGGGGGGTGAACACCTGGGAGCTGTTTTTT.

V gene TRBV9 combines with J gene TRBJ2-7; D unresolved. Trimming shortened V by 3 bases and J by 6 bases, and 16 bases separated the two germline ends. CDR1 and CDR2 from the germline V gene are SGDLS and YYNGEE. The CDR3 runs 14 residues. The CDR3 DNA follows: TGTGCCAGCAGCGCTTCCATAGTAGATGGCGAGCAGTACTTC. Translation: CASSASIVDGEQYF.

The chain has TRBV10-3 and TRBJ2-3; D is perhaps TRBD2 (6 bases). The CDR3 has 16 residues. Per the germline V gene, CDR1 is ENHRY and CDR2 is SYGVKD. Trimming removed 8 bases from V and 0 bases from J, with 18 bases in between. CDR3 DNA sequence: TGTGCCATCGCGGATGGCGGGAAAACTAGCACAGATACGCAGTATTTT. This gives the protein CAIADGGKTSTDTQYF.

This clonotype showed up just a few times. The gene calls are TRBV5-1 and TRBJ2-7; TRBD1 agrees at 9 bases. V dropped 0 bases and J dropped 3; count of bases not matched to a gene: 10. The CDR3 covers 17 residues. Germline loops: CDR1 SGHRS, CDR2 YFSETQ. The CDR3 bases are TGCGCCAGCAGCTTGGTATTTTCCGGGACAGGGCACTACGAGCAGTACTTC. Its protein product is CASSLVFSGTGHYEQYF.

This clonotype appeared a few times. This chain connects TRBV7-9 to TRBJ2-2, with D uncertain. The CDR3 has 12 amino acids. Germline lookup yields CDR1 SEHNR and CDR2 FQNEAQ (reference sequence). The V end lost 5 bases, the J end lost 6 bases, and 7 bases lay between the germline ends. CDR3 sequence reads: CASSLLSGELFF. The CDR3 DNA reads as TGTGCCAGCAGCCTACTTTCCGGGGAGCTGTTTTTT.

This clonotype was recorded a few times. The chain has TRBV5-6 and TRBJ2-1; D perhaps matches TRBD1 (5 bases). Germline CDR1 reads SGHDT; CDR2 reads YYEEEE. The CDR3 covers 17 residues. The V gene lost 4 bases and the J gene lost 5 bases, with 22 bases spanning the gap. CDR3 loop: CASSVSTDNEFHNEQFF. The CDR3 DNA follows: TGTGCCAGCAGCGTCTCGACGGACAATGAGTTTCACAATGAGCAGTTCTTC. The full variable domain, with the rest looked up from reference TRBV5-6 and TRBJ2-1, is DAGVTQSPTHLIKTRGQQVTLRCSPKSGHDTVSWYQQALGQGPQFIFQYYEEEERQRGNFPDRFSGHQFPNYSSELNVNALLLGDSALYLCASSVSTDNEFHNEQFFGPGTRLTVL.

The V and J genes are TRBV7-6 and TRBJ2-2, with D maybe TRBD2 (7 bases). CDR3 length: 17 amino acids. Germline CDR1 reads SGHVS; CDR2 reads FNYEAQ. V shed 5 bases and J shed 3 bases, with 19 bases lying between them. The CDR3 DNA reads as TGTGCCAGCAGCCGTAGCCGGGGGGCAGGGGACACCGGGGAGCTGTTTTTT. It encodes CASSRSRGAGDTGELFF.

A few counts support this clonotype. The genes are TRBV29-1 and TRBJ2-7; 9 nucleotides line up with TRBD1. Germline values: CDR1 SQVTM, CDR2 ANQGSEA. Trimming cost V 6 bases and J 3 bases; bases outside gene matches: 12. The CDR3 is 15 residues long. DNA of the CDR3: TGCAGCGTAGCCGAGGGGACAGGGTCAGTCTACGAGCAGTACTTC. This encodes CSVAEGTGSVYEQYF.

The V and J genes are TRBV6-5 and TRBJ2-2; D is unclear. V dropped 3 bases and J dropped 0 bases, with 11 bases sitting between them. CDR3 length: 16 residues. Germline V CDR1 and CDR2: MNHEY, SVGAGI. The CDR3 loop is CASSYSFSPNTGELFF. DNA for the CDR3: TGTGCCAGCAGTTATTCGTTCAGCCCGAACACCGGGGAGCTGTTTTTT.

This clonotype was seen ten or more times. This chain uses TRBV5-6 with TRBJ2-1; D tentatively reads TRBD1 or TRBD2 (7 bases each). CDR1 and CDR2 from the germline V gene are SGHDT and YYEEEE. Trimming stripped 0 bases from V and 7 bases from J, with 14 bases between. The CDR3 consists of 15 residues. The CDR3 sequence: CASSLEAGGGNEQFF. CDR3 nucleotides: TGTGCCAGCAGCTTGGAAGCAGGGGGAGGGAATGAGCAGTTCTTC.

This clonotype was counted only a few times. V and J are TRBV28 and TRBJ2-3; unclear D gene. Germline-derived CDR1 and CDR2 are MDHEN and SYDVKM. The CDR3 spans 15 residues. Deletions cut 1 base from V and 0 bases from J, with 8 bases between. In DNA, the CDR3 is TGTGCCAGCAGTTTATTGACCCTTAGCACAGATACGCAGTATTTT. Encoded protein: CASSLLTLSTDTQYF.

This clonotype was observed at least ten times. The V gene is TRBV5-1, the J gene TRBJ2-7, with D tentatively TRBD1 (6 bases). From germline, CDR1 is SGHRS and CDR2 YFSETQ. V lost 4 bases and J lost 3, with 11 bases in between. This CDR3 region has 13 residues. The CDR3 DNA reads as TGCGCCAGCAGCCGGGACATCCACTACGAGCAGTACTTC. Translated, it gives CASSRDIHYEQYF.

V gene TRBV12-3 or TRBV12-4 combines with J gene TRBJ2-1; 8 bases fit TRBD2. V was clipped by 10 bases and J by 7 bases; unmatched bases: 15. The CDR3 contains 15 residues. The CDR3 DNA sequence: TGTGCCATCCTTACATCACGGGGGGGGAGGAATGAGCAGTTCTTC. As protein: CAILTSRGGRNEQFF.

There are many counts of this clonotype. The chain uses TRBV5-1 and TRBJ2-3; D is undetermined. V was shortened by 0 bases and J by 1 base, with 12 bases between the two germline ends. The CDR3 runs to 16 residues. The germline CDR1 and CDR2 sequences are SGHRS and YFSETQ. CDR3 nucleotides: TGCGCCAGCAGCTTGGCCGGCGGTTTTGGCACAGATACGCAGTATTTT. Its protein is CASSLAGGFGTDTQYF.

The chain links TRBV20-1 to TRBJ1-1; TRBD1 aligns across 8 bases. CDR3 length: 12 residues. V trimming: 7 bases; J trimming: 1 base; junction bases outside the gene matches: 2. CDR1 is DFQATT and CDR2 is SNEGSKA in the germline V gene (reference sequence). Here the CDR3 reads CSVQGGNTEAFF. The DNA for the CDR3 is TGCAGTGTACAGGGGGGGAACACTGAAGCTTTCTTT.

This clonotype was counted only a few times. The chain links TRBV7-3 to TRBJ2-3; D is uncertain. The CDR3 extends over 13 amino acids. Germline lookup yields CDR1 SGHTA and CDR2 FQGTGA. The V end was cut by 4 bases, the J end by 3 bases, with 8 bases between. The CDR3 DNA is TGTGCCAGCAGCTCTAACCTGACAGATACGCAGTATTTT. Protein sequence: CASSSNLTDTQYF.